What follows is one T cell receptor beta chain and its context. Measured with immunoSEQ multiplex PCR; TCRdb has only the in-frame clones, and not every one. The sample shows roughly 170,000 clones, about 80% of them seen only once. The CDR3 consists of 15 residues. Germline values: CDR1 MNHNY, CDR2 SVGAGI (reference sequence). V was shortened by 6 bases and J by 3 bases, with 14 bases between the two germline ends. This sample was included in a study of blood T cell repertoires in COVID-19. Study background: T cells, B-cell-depleted T cells, or PBMCs supplied cDNA or gDNA.

V gene TRBV6-6 combines with J gene TRBJ2-2; possible D gene TRBD2, 7 bases. The material sequenced was peripheral blood. The receptor was derived from an older woman with acute or convalescent COVID-19. CDR3 nucleotides: TGTGCCAGCAGGAACGGGGGGCGGGACACCGGGGAGCTGTTTTTT. As protein: CASRNGGRDTGELFF.